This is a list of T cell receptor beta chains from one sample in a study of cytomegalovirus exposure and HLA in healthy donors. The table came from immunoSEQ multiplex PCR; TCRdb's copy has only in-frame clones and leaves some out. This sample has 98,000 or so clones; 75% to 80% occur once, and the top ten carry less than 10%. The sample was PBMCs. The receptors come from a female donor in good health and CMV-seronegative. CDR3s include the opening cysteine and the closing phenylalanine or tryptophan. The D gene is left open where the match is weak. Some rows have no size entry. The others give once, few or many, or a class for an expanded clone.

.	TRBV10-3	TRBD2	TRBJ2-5	CAISESLAGGPRETQYF	TGTGCCATCAGTGAGTCCTTAGCGGGAGGGCCCAGGGAGACCCAGTACTTC
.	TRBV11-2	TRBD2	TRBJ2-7	CASSSKAGGLYEQYF	TGTGCCAGCAGCTCCAAGGCGGGGGGGCTCTACGAGCAGTACTTC
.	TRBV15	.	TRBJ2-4	CATSSNRARAKNIQYF	TGTGCCACCAGCAGTAACAGGGCTAGGGCCAAAAACATTCAGTACTTC
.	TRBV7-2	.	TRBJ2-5	CASSLGQALLQETQYF	TGTGCCAGCAGCTTAGGACAGGCTCTATTACAAGAGACCCAGTACTTC
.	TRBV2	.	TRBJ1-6	CASSLAQRFHF	TGTGCCAGCTCCCTGGCGCAGCGGTTCCACTTT
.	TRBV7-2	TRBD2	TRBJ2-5	CASSLAGLAQQETQYF	TGTGCCAGCAGCTTAGCGGGACTAGCGCAACAAGAGACCCAGTACTTC
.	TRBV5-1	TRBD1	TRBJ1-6	CASSLAVGTGDSPLHF	TGCGCCAGCAGCCTTGCCGTCGGGACAGGAGATTCACCCCTCCACTTT
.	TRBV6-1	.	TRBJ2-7	CASSEAGTFFYSYEQYF	TGTGCCAGCAGTGAAGCTGGGACATTTTTCTACTCCTACGAGCAGTACTTC
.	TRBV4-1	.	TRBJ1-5	CASSQDGAGAYQPQHF	TGCGCCAGCAGCCAAGATGGGGCAGGGGCTTATCAGCCCCAGCATTTT
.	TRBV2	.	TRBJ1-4	CASSEGGHRNEKLFF	TGTGCCAGCAGTGAAGGGGGGCACAGAAATGAAAAACTGTTTTTT
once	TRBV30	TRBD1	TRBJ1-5	CAWEDRVGQPQHF	TGTGCCTGGGAAGACAGGGTGGGTCAGCCCCAGCATTTT
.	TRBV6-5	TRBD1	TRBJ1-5	CASSVDRNSNQPQHF	TGTGCCAGCAGTGTGGACAGGAATAGCAATCAGCCCCAGCATTTT
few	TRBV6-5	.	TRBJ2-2	CASSFRTANTGELFF	TGTGCCAGCAGTTTCCGGACAGCGAACACCGGGGAGCTGTTTTTT
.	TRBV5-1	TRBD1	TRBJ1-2	CASSWGDRNYGYTF	TGCGCCAGCAGCTGGGGGGACAGAAACTATGGCTACACCTTC
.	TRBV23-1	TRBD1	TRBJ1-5	CASSQPRRRGVQPQHF	TGCGCCAGCAGTCAACCCCGGCGCAGGGGGGTTCAGCCCCAGCATTTT
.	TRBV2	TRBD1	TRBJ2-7	CASSLMGQGYEQYF	TGTGCCAGCAGCTTAATGGGACAGGGCTACGAGCAGTACTTC
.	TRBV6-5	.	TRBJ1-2	CASSYSAYNRVEGYTF	TGTGCCAGCAGTTACTCCGCCTACAACAGGGTTGAAGGCTACACCTTC
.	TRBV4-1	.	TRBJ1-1	CASSQVSGGLDTEAFF	TGCGCCAGCAGCCAAGTTTCGGGGGGGCTGGACACTGAAGCTTTCTTT
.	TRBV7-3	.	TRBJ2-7	CASSTGLSYEQYF	TGTGCCAGCAGCACGGGACTGTCCTACGAGCAGTACTTC
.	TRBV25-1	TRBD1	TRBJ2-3	CPPLPSGQGCTDTQYF	TGTCCTCCCCTCCCCTCGGGACAGGGATGCACAGATACGCAGTATTTT
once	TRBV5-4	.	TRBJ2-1	CASSLGRGDNNEQFF	TGTGCCAGCAGCTTGGGACGGGGGGACAACAATGAGCAGTTCTTC
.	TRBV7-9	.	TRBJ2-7	CASSLGDSSYEQYF	TGTGCCAGCAGCTTAGGCGACAGCTCCTACGAGCAGTACTTC
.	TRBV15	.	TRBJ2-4	CATSRPQGGSEYF	TGTGCCACCAGCAGACCACAGGGAGGGAGTGAATACTTC
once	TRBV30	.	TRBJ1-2	CAWSDSRARGYTF	TGTGCCTGGAGTGACAGCAGGGCTCGAGGCTACACCTTC
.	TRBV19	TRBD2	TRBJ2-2	CASQTSGRNTGELFF	TGTGCCAGTCAGACTAGCGGAAGGAACACCGGGGAGCTGTTTTTT
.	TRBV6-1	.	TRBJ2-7	CASSLDFYEQYF	TGTGCCAGCAGTCTAGACTTCTACGAGCAGTACTTC
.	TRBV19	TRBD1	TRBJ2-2	CASSFPGQGHTGELFF	TGTGCCAGTAGCTTCCCGGGACAGGGGCACACCGGGGAGCTGTTTTTT
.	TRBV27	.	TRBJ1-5	CASSLFTTNQPQHF	TGTGCCAGCAGTTTATTTACTACGAATCAGCCCCAGCATTTT
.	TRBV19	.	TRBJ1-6	CASRPGTLYLSPLHF	TGTGCCAGTAGGCCCGGGACACTATACCTTTCACCCCTCCACTTT
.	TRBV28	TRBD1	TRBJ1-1	CASRLSGTGGPEAFF	TGTGCCAGCAGGCTATCCGGGACAGGGGGTCCTGAAGCTTTCTTT
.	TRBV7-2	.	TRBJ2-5	CASSHGPTGETQYF	TGTGCCAGCAGCCACGGCCCAACGGGGGAGACCCAGTACTTC
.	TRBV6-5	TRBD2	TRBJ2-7	CASSYSRGQARGEQCF	TGTGCCAGCAGTTACTCGAGGGGACAAGCGCGGGGGGAGCAGTGCTTC
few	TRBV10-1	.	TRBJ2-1	CASSPPRGSSYNEQFF	TGCGCCAGTTCTCCACCCCGGGGGAGCTCCTACAATGAGCAGTTCTTC
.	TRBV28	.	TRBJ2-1	CASSRRVPNEQFF	TGTGCCAGCAGTAGGAGGGTTCCCAATGAGCAGTTCTTC
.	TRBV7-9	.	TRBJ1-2	CAATLGGRTYGYTF	TGTGCCGCGACCCTGGGGGGGAGAACCTATGGCTACACCTTC
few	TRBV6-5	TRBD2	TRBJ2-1	CASSYLAGARRNEQFF	TGTGCCAGCAGTTATCTAGCGGGAGCCCGCCGAAATGAGCAGTTCTTC
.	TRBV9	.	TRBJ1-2	CASSALTGSVYGYTF	TGTGCCAGCAGCGCCTTGACAGGCTCGGTTTATGGCTACACCTTC
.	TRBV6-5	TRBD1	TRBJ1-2	CASSYADRVIYGYTF	TGTGCCAGCAGTTACGCGGACAGGGTAATCTATGGCTACACCTTC
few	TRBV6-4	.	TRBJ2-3	CASSDSGEATDTQYF	TGTGCCAGCAGTGACTCAGGGGAAGCAACAGATACGCAGTATTTT
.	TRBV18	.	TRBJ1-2	CASSPSGGSYGYTF	TGTGCCAGCTCACCATCGGGGGGATCGTATGGCTACACCTTC
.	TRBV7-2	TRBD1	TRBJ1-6	CASSPRQTGERSPLHF	TGTGCCAGCAGCCCCCGGCAGACAGGGGAACGTTCACCCCTCCACTTT